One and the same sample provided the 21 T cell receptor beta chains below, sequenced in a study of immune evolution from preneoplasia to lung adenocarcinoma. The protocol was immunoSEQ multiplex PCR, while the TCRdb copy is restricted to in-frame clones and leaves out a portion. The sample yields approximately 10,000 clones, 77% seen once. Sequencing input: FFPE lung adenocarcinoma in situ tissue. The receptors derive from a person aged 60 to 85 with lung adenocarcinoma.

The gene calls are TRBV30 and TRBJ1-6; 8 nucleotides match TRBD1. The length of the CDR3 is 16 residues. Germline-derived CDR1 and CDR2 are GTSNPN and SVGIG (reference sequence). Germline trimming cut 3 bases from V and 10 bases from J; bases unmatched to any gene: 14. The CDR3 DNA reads TGTGCCTGGAGGGGGGTGGTCACAGGGGGACGGTCACCCCTCCACTTT. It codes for CAWRGVVTGGRSPLHF.

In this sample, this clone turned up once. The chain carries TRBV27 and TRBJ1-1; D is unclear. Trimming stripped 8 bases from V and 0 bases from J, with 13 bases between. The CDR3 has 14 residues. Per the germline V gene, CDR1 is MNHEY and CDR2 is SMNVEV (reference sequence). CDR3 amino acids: CASGTRALNTEAFF. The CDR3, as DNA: TGTGCCAGCGGTACTCGGGCTTTGAACACTGAAGCTTTCTTT.

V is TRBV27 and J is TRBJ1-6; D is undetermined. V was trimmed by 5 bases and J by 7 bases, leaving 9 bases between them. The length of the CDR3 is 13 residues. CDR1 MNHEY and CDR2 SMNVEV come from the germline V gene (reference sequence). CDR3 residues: CASSQSPNSPLHF. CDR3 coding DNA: TGTGCCAGCAGTCAGTCTCCCAATTCACCCCTCCACTTT.

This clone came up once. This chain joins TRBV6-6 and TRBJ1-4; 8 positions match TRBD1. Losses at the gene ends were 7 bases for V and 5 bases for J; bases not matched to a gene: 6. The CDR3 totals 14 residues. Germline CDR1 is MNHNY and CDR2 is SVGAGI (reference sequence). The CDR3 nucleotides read TGTGCCAGCACCCGCCGACAGGGGAATGAAAAACTGTTTTTT. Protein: CASTRRQGNEKLFF.

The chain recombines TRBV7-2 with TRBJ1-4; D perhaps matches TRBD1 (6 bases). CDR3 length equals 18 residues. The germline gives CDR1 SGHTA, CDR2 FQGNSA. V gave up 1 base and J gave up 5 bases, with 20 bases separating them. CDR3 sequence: CASSLGYRVISENEKLFF. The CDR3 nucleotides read TGTGCCAGCAGCTTAGGGTACAGGGTCATCTCTGAAAATGAAAAACTGTTTTTT. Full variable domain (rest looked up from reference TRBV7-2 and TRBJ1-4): GAGVSQSPSNKVTEKGKDVELRCDPISGHTALYWYRQSLGQGLEFLIYFQGNSAPDKSGLPSDRFSAERTGGSVSTLTIQRTQQEDSAVYLCASSLGYRVISENEKLFFGSGTQLSVL.

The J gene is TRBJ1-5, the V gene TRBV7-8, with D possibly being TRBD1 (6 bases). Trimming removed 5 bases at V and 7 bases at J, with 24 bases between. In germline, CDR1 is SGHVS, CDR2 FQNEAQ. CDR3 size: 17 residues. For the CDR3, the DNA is TGTGCCAGCAGCCGTGTGTGGGGGGCGCGGTCGGACCAGCCCCAGCATTTT. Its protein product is CASSRVWGARSDQPQHF.

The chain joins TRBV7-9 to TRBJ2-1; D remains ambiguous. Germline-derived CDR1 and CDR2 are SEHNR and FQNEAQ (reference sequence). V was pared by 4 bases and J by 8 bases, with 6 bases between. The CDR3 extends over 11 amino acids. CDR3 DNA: TGTGCCAGCAGCTACTCGGATGAGCAGTTCTTC. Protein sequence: CASSYSDEQFF.

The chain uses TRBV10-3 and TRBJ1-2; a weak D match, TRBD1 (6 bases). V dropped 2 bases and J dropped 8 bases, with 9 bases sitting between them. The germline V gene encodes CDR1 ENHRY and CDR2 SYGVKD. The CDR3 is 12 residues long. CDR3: CAISERGEGYTF. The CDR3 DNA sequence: TGTGCCATCAGTGAGAGGGGGGAAGGCTACACCTTC.

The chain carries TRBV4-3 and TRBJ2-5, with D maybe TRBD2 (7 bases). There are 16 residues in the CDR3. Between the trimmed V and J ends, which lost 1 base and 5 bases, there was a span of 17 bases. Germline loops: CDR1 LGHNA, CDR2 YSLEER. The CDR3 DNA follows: TGCGCCAGCAGCCAAGTGAATGCGGGGGCCGGGGAGACCCAGTACTTC. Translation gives CASSQVNAGAGETQYF.

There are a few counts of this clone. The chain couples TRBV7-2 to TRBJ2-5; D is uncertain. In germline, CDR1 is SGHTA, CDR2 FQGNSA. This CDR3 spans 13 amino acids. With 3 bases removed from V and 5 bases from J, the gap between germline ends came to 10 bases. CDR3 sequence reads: CASSFGLWETQYF. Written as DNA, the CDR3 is TGTGCCAGCAGCTTCGGGTTGTGGGAGACCCAGTACTTC.

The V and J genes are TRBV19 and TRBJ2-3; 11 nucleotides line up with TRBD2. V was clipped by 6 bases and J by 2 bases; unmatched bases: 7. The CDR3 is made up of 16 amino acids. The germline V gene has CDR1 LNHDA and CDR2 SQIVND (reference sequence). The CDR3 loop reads CASRGGTSGNTDTQYF. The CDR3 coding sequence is TGTGCCAGTAGGGGAGGGACTAGCGGCAACACAGATACGCAGTATTTT.

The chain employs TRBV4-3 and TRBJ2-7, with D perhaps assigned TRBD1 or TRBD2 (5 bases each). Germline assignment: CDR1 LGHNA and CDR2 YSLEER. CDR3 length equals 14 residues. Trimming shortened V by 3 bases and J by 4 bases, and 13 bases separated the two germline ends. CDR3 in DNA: TGCGCCAGCAGCCACCCAGGGACGGATTACGAGCAGTACTTC. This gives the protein CASSHPGTDYEQYF.

This CDR3 reads CASSTTGQGAAGYTF. CDR3 coding DNA: TGCGCCAGCAGTACGACGGGACAGGGGGCGGCTGGCTACACCTTC. This chain uses TRBV10-2 with TRBJ1-2; TRBD1 matches 12 bases. There are 15 residues in the CDR3. With 5 bases clipped from V and 7 bases from J, the junction kept 8 bases outside the gene matches. Germline CDR1 is WSHSY and CDR2 is SAAADI.

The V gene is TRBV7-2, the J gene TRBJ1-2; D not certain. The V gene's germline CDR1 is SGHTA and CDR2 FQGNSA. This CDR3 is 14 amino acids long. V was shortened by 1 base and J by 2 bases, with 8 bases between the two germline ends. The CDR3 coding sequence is TGTGCCAGCAGCTTAGACAGCCTCAACTATGGCTACACCTTC. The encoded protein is CASSLDSLNYGYTF.

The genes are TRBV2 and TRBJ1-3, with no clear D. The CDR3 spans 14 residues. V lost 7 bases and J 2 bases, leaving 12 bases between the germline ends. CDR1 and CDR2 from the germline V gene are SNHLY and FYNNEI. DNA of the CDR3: TGTGCCAGCAAGAACCGACTTACTGGAAACACCATATATTTT. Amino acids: CASKNRLTGNTIYF.

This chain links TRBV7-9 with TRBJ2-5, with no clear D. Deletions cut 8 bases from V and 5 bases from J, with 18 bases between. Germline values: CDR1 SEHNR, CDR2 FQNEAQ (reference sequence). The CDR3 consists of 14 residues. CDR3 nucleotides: TGTGCCAGCTCTCTATTGCAGGTGATGGAGACCCAGTACTTC. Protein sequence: CASSLLQVMETQYF.

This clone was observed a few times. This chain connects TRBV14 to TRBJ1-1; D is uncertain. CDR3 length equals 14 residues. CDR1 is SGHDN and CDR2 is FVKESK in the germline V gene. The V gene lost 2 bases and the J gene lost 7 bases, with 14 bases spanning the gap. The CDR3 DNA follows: TGTGCCAGCAGCCAAATGTCAGGAGCCAGTGAAGCTTTCTTT. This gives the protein CASSQMSGASEAFF.

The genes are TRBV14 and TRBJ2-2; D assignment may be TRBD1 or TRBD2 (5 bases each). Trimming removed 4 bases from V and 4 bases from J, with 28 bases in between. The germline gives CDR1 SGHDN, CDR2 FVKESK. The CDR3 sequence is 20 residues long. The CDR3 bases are TGTGCCAGCAGCCTAGCCAAGAATAAACCGGGACCCGTGGTCACCGGGGAGCTGTTTTTT. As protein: CASSLAKNKPGPVVTGELFF.

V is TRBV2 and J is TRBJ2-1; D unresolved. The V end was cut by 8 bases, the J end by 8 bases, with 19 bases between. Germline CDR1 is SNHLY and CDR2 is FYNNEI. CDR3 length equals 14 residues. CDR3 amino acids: CASEDGEVGDEQFF. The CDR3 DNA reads TGTGCCAGCGAAGATGGAGAGGTTGGGGATGAGCAGTTCTTC.

CDR3 protein: CASSLFESGSGYTF. DNA of the CDR3: TGTGCCAGCAGCTTATTTGAATCGGGTTCTGGCTACACCTTC. V gene TRBV7-8 combines with J gene TRBJ1-2; D is uncertain. V was cut by 2 bases and J by 7 bases, with 14 bases left in between. The V gene's germline CDR1 is SGHVS and CDR2 FQNEAQ. The CDR3 has 14 amino acids.

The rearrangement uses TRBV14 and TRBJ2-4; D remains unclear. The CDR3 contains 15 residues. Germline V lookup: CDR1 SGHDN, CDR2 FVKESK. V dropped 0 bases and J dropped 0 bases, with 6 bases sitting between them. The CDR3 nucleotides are TGTGCCAGCAGCCAAGACACCCTAGCCAAAAACATTCAGTACTTC. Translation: CASSQDTLAKNIQYF.